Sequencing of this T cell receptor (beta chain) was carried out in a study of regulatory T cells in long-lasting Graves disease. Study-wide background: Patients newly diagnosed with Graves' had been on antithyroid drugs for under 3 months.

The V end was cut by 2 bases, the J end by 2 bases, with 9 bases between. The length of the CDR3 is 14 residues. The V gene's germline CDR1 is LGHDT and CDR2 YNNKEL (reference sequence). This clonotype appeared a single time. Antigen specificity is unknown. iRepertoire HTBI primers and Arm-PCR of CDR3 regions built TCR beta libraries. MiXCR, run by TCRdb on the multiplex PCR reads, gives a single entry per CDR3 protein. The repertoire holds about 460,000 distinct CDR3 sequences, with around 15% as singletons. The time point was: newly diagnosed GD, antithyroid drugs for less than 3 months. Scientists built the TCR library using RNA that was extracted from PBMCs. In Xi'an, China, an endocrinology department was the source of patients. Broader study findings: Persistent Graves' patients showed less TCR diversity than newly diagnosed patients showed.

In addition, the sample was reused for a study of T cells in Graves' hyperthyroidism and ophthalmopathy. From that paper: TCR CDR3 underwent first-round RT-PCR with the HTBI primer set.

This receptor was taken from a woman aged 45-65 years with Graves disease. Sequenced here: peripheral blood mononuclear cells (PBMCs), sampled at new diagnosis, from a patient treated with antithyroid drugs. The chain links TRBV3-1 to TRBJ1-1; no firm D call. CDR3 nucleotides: TGTGCCAGCAGCCAAACCCGAGGTAACACTGAAGCTTTCTTT. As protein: CASSQTRGNTEAFF.